This TCR beta chain was profiled in a study of blood T cells in healthy people across ages. This clonotype turned up a few times. No antigen is known for it. Study outcomes and limitations: When one million T cells were used, diversity estimates were thought to be underestimates. Naive CD4+ cells and diversity were both higher in long-lived donors than in aged donors.

Primed by a sample-barcoded 5' primer and a J-beta primer mix, a second PCR proceeded for 7 to 11 cycles. Per-sample output comprised a minimum of 3 million paired-end reads containing CDR3. TCRdb re-called the 5' RACE reads through MiXCR, storing one row per CDR3 protein. The sample lists some 1.5 million distinct CDR3 sequences, over 25% occurring once. The source material was blood. This sequence originates from a woman under 40 in good health.

The DNA of the CDR3 is TGTGCCAGCGGGACCGGGACAGGGACTCAGCCCCAGCATTTT. This gives the protein CASGTGTGTQPQHF. The gene calls are TRBV6-2 or TRBV6-3 and TRBJ1-5; 9 bases line up with TRBD1. V shed 8 bases, J shed 6 bases, and the junction held 8 bases outside the gene matches. CDR1 is MNHEY and CDR2 is SVGEGT in the germline V gene. The CDR3 is 14 amino acids.